The 8 T cell receptor beta chains reported below all come from one sample, sequenced in a study of cytomegalovirus exposure and HLA in healthy donors. In the PCR, 60 Vbeta and 13 Jbeta primers were used. The method was immunoSEQ multiplex PCR; TCRdb's version includes in-frame clones alone and lacks a portion of them. The table has fewer than 65,000 clones, approximately 73% seen once; the top ten hold roughly 5.9%. Sequencing was carried out using PBMCs. These receptor sequences come from a middle-aged man in good health and CMV-seronegative.

This clone came up a few times. This sequence joins TRBV28 and TRBJ1-2, with a possible D match to TRBD1 (6 bases). The CDR3 extends over 14 amino acids. CDR1 is MDHEN, CDR2 SYDVKM, per germline. V gave up 2 bases and J gave up 5 bases, with 12 bases separating them. CDR3 nucleotide sequence: TGTGCCAGCAGTTTAGAGGACAGTTTGTATGGCTACACCTTC. It encodes CASSLEDSLYGYTF.

The V call is TRBV5-3, the J call TRBJ2-3, with a tentative D call TRBD2 (6 bases). TRBV5-3 is recorded as an ORF, its role being uncertain. The CDR3 runs to 17 residues. V lost 4 bases, J lost 2 bases, and 20 bases lay in between. CDR3 nucleotides: TGTGCCAGAAGCAGCGACCACACCCGGGGGACCACAGATACGCAGTATTTT. It is translated as CARSSDHTRGTTDTQYF.

On this clone: At one end the junction does not follow the germline gene, possibly because of a read error. The chain carries TRBV7-9 and TRBJ2-7, with D tentatively TRBD1 (9 bases). The CDR3 runs to 15 residues. Germline V lookup: CDR1 SEHNR, CDR2 FQNEAQ (reference sequence). The CDR3 loop reads CSSSGGQGGVYEQYF. DNA of the CDR3: TGTTCCAGCAGCGGGGGACAGGGAGGGGTCTACGAGCAGTACTTC.

This clone was picked up a small number of times. The rearrangement joins TRBV6-5 to TRBJ1-1, with 10 bases matching TRBD1. Germline CDR1 and CDR2: MNHEY and SVGAGI. CDR3 size: 14 residues. The trim removed 4 bases at V and 4 bases at J, leaving 3 bases unmatched. CDR3 sequence reads: CASSWGQGSTEAFF. The CDR3 DNA is TGTGCCAGCAGTTGGGGACAGGGGAGCACTGAAGCTTTCTTT.

This chain links TRBV7-8 with TRBJ2-4; 7 nucleotides align to TRBD1. This CDR3 is built from 16 residues. With 6 bases clipped from V and 1 base from J, the junction kept 9 bases outside the gene matches. Germline V gene lookup returns CDR1 SGHVS and CDR2 FQNEAQ. CDR3 coding DNA: TGTGCCAGCAGTCCCGGGACAGCCGGGGCCAAAAACATTCAGTACTTC. It encodes CASSPGTAGAKNIQYF. Drawing the rest from reference TRBV7-8 and TRBJ2-4, the complete variable domain is GAGVSQSPRYKVAKRGQDVALRCDPISGHVSLFWYQQALGQGPEFLTYFQNEAQLDKSGLPSDRFFAERPEGSVSTLKIQRTQQEDSAVYLCASSPGTAGAKNIQYFGAGTRLSVL.

The chain employs TRBV9 and TRBJ2-7, with TRBD1 identical over 9 bases. Germline CDR1 reads SGDLS; CDR2 reads YYNGEE. The CDR3 is 14 residues long. The junction had 3 bases not matched to a gene; V was cut back by 3 bases and J by 2 bases. The CDR3 spells CASSATGGPYEQYF. DNA for the CDR3: TGTGCCAGCAGCGCCACAGGGGGCCCCTACGAGCAGTACTTC.

J is TRBJ1-6 and V is TRBV6-4; 9 bases are a match to TRBD1. The CDR3 covers 15 residues. Germline trimming cut 2 bases from V and 7 bases from J; bases unmatched to any gene: 3. Germline lookup yields CDR1 MRHNA and CDR2 SNTAGT. The CDR3 bases are TGTGCCAGCAGTGACGGGACAGGGCGCAATTCACCCCTCCACTTT. It specifies CASSDGTGRNSPLHF.

V usage is TRBV27 and J usage is TRBJ1-2, with TRBD1 identical over 8 bases. This CDR3 is 16 amino acids long. Trimming took 4 bases from V and 4 from J; bases not matched to a gene: 11. Looked up from germline, CDR1 is MNHEY and CDR2 is SMNVEV (reference sequence). CDR3 sequence reads: CASSSRGQAGGYGYTF. The CDR3 DNA follows: TGTGCCAGCAGTTCCCGGGGACAGGCGGGTGGCTATGGCTACACCTTC.